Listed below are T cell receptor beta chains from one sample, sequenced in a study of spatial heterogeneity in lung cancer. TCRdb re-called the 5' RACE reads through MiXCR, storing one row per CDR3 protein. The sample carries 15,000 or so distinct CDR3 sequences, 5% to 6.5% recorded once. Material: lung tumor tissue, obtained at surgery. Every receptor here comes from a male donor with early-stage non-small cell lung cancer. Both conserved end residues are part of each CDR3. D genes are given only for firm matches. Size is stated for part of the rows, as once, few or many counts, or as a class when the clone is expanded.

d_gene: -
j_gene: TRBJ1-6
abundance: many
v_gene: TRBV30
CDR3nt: TGTGCCTGGAGGGGGTCCGGTGATAATTCACCCCTCCACTTT
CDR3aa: CAWRGSGDNSPLHF

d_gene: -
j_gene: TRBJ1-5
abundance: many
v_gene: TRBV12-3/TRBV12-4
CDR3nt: TGTGCCAGCAGTTTGGCGGGGGGAGAACAGCCCCAGCATTTT
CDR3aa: CASSLAGGEQPQHF

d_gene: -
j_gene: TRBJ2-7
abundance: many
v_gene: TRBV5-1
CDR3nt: TGCGCCAGCAGCCCGGACACGGAGAGCTCCTACGAGCAGTACTTC
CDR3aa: CASSPDTESSYEQYF

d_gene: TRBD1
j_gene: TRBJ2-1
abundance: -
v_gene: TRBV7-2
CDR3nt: TGTGCCAGCAGCTCTGGACAGGGCAATGAGCAGTTCTTC
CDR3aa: CASSSGQGNEQFF

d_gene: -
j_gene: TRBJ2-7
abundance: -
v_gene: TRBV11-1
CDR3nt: TGTGCCAGCAGCTTACCCTATAATGCGCCCTACGAGCAGTACTTC
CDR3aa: CASSLPYNAPYEQYF

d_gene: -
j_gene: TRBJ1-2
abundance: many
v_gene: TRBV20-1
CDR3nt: TGCAGTGCTAGAGAGGGACCGGGGACGAACTTAAAGGGGTATGGCTACACCTTC
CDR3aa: CSAREGPGTNLKGYGYTF

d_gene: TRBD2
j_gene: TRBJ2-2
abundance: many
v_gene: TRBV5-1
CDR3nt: TGCGCCAGCAGCTTGGCCCCTAGCGGGACCGCAGCCGGGGAGCTGTTTTTT
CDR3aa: CASSLAPSGTAAGELFF

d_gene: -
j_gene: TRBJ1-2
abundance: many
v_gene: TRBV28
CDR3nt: TGTGCCACCCTGGGCGGGAACTATGGCTACACCTTC
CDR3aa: CATLGGNYGYTF

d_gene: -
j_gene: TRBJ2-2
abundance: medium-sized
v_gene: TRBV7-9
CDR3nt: TGTGCCAGCAGTTTAGGTGGGGCCGGGGAGCTGTTTTTT
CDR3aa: CASSLGGAGELFF

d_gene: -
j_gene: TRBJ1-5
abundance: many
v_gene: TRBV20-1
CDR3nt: TGCAGTGCAACAGGACATGGTTTCAATCAGCCCCAGCATTTT
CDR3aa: CSATGHGFNQPQHF

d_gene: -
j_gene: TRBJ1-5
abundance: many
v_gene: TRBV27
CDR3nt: TGTGCCAGCAGTTTATCTGACAGCCTAACGCCCCAGCATTTT
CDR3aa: CASSLSDSLTPQHF

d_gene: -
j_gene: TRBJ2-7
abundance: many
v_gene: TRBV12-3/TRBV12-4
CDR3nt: TGTGCCAGCTCCCCGGGCCCCCCTTCGGGAGAGCAGTACTTC
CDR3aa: CASSPGPPSGEQYF

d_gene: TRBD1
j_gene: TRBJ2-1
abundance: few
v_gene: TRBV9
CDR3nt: TGTGCCAGCAGCTCCAACAGGGGCTCCTACAATGAGCAGTTCTTC
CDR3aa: CASSSNRGSYNEQFF

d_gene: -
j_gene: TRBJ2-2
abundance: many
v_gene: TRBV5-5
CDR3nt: TGTGCCAGCAGCTTGGTGGGGAGGATGAACACCGGGGAGCTGTTTTTT
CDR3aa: CASSLVGRMNTGELFF

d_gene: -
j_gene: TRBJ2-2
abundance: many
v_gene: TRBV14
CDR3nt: TGTGCCAGCAGCCCGAATATGGCTCGCACCGGGGAGCTGTTTTTT
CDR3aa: CASSPNMARTGELFF

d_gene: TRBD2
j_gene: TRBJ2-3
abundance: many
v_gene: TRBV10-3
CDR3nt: TGTGCCATCAGACCGGGACTAAGCACAGATACGCAGTATTTT
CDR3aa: CAIRPGLSTDTQYF

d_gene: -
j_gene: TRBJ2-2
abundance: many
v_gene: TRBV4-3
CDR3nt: TGCGCCAGCAGCCAAGAAACGGCGAACACCGGGGAGCTGTTTTTT
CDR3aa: CASSQETANTGELFF

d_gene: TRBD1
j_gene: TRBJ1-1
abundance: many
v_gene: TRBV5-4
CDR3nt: TGTGCCAGCAGCCGGATTTTAACAGGGGGCGGGAACACTGAAGCTTTCTTT
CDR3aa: CASSRILTGGGNTEAFF

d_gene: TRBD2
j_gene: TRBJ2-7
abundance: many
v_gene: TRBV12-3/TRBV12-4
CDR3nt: TGTGCCAGCACTTTTGGACTAGCGGGGGGGACCTACGAGCAGTACTTC
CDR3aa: CASTFGLAGGTYEQYF

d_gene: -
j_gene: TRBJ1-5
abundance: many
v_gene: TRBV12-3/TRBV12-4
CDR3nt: TGTGCCAGCAGTTTAGGATGGGGTTTTGGCAATCAGCCCCAGCATTTT
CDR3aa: CASSLGWGFGNQPQHF

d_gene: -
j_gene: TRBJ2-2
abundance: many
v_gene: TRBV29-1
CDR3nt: TGCAGCTTCCGAGACACCACCACCGGGGAGCTGTTTTTT
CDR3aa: CSFRDTTTGELFF

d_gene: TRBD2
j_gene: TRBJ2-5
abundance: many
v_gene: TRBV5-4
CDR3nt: TGTGCCAGCAGAATAGCGGGGGCGTACCAAGAGACCCAGTACTTC
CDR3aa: CASRIAGAYQETQYF

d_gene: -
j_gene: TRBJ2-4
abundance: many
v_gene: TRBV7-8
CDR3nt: TGTGCCAGCAGCCCGACGACTTCCCCTCTAGCCAAAAACATTCAGTACTTC
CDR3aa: CASSPTTSPLAKNIQYF

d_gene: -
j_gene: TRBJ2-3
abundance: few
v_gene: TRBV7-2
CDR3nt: TGTGCCAGCAGCTCCGGAGGGTTAGGGGGGACAGATACGCAGTATTTT
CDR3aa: CASSSGGLGGTDTQYF

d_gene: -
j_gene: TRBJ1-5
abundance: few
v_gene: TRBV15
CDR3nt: TGTGCCACCAGCAGAGATCATATAGGGGGTAGGCAGCCCCAGCATTTT
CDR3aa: CATSRDHIGGRQPQHF

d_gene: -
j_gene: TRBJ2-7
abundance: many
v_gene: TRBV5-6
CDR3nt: TGTGCCAGCAGCATGCGACAGGCCTACGAGCAGTACTTC
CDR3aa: CASSMRQAYEQYF

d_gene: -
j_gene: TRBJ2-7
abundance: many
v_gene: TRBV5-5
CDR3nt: TGTGCCAGCAGCTCCGCCGGGGCTAGCTTCCGCGAGCAGTACTTC
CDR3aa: CASSSAGASFREQYF

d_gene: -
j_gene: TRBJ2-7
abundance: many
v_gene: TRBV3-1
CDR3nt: TGTGCCAGCAGCCAAGAGGGAAGGTCCTACGAGCAGTACTTC
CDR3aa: CASSQEGRSYEQYF

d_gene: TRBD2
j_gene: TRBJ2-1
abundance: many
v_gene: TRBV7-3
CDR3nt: TGTGCCAGCACCCTGACTAGCGGGATTGGGAATGAGCAGTTCTTC
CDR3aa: CASTLTSGIGNEQFF

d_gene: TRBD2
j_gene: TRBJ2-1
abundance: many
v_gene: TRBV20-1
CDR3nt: TGCAGTGCTAGAGGGTTCGGGACTAGCGGGAGCATTCGTGATGAGCAGTTCTTC
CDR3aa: CSARGFGTSGSIRDEQFF

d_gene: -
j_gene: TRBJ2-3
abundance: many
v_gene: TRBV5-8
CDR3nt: TGTGCCAGCAGCCGTACGGGGCGGTGGACAGATACGCAGTATTTT
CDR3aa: CASSRTGRWTDTQYF

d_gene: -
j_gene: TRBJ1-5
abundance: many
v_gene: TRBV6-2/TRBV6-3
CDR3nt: TGTGCCAGCAGTTATACACCAGGGTTTAATCAGCCCCAGCATTTT
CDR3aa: CASSYTPGFNQPQHF

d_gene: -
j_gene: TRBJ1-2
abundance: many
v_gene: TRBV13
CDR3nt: TGTGCCAGCAGCTTAATTAGGACAGAGGCGGATGGCTACACCTTC
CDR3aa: CASSLIRTEADGYTF

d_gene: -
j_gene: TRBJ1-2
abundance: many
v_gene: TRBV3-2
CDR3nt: TGTGCCAGCAGCCAAGGGAACAGCAAAGCTAACTATGGCTACACCTTC
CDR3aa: CASSQGNSKANYGYTF

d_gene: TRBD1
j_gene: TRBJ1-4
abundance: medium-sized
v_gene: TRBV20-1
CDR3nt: TGCAGTGCTAAGACAGGGCAGGATGAAAAACTGTTTTTT
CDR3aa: CSAKTGQDEKLFF

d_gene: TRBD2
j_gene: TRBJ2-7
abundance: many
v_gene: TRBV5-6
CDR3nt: TGTGCCAGCAGCTTGGATCTAGCGGGGGCTACTGGGTCACACGAGCAGTACTTC
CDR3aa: CASSLDLAGATGSHEQYF